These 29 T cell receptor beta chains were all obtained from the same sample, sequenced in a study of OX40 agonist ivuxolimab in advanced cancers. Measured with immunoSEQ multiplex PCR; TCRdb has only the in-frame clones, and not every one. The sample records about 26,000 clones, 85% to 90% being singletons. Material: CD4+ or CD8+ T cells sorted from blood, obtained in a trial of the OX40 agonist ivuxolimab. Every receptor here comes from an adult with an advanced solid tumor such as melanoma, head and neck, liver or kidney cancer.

CDR3 amino acids: CASSPSAGTGFNSPLHF. The CDR3 bases are TGCGCCAGCAGCCCCTCAGCCGGGACAGGGTTCAATTCACCCCTCCACTTT. The chain combines TRBV4-3 with TRBJ1-6; 9 bases match TRBD1. The CDR3 loop spans 17 amino acids. The J segment lost 7 bases and the V segment lost 4 bases, leaving 11 bases of the junction unmatched. CDR1 LGHNA and CDR2 YSLEER come from the germline V gene.

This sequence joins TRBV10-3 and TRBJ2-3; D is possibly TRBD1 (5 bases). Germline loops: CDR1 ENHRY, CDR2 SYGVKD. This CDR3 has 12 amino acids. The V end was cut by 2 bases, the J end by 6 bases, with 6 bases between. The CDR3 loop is CAISEGADTQYF. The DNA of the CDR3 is TGTGCCATCAGTGAGGGGGCTGATACGCAGTATTTT.

The CDR3 is CASSLVFEGSHEQYF. The CDR3 nucleotides are TGTGCCAGCAGCTTAGTATTTGAGGGTTCCCACGAGCAGTACTTC. The chain joins TRBV7-9 to TRBJ2-7, with a tentative D call TRBD2 (5 bases). Germline V gene sequence: CDR1 SEHNR, CDR2 FQNEAQ (reference sequence). Trimming removed 1 base at V and 5 bases at J, with 15 bases between. This CDR3 is built from 15 residues.

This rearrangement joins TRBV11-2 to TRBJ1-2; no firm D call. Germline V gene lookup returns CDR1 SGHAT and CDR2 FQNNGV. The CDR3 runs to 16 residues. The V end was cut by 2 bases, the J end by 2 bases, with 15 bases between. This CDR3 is CASSLSPSLLNYGYTF. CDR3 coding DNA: TGTGCCAGCAGCTTATCTCCCTCCTTATTAAACTATGGCTACACCTTC.

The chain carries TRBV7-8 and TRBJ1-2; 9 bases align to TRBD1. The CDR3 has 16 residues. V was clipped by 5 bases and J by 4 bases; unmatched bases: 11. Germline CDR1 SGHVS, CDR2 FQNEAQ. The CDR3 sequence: CASSGTGGGGGYGYTF. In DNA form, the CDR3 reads TGTGCCAGCAGCGGTACAGGGGGCGGGGGTGGCTATGGCTACACCTTC. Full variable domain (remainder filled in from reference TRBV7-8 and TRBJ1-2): GAGVSQSPRYKVAKRGQDVALRCDPISGHVSLFWYQQALGQGPEFLTYFQNEAQLDKSGLPSDRFFAERPEGSVSTLKIQRTQQEDSAVYLCASSGTGGGGGYGYTFGSGTRLTVV.

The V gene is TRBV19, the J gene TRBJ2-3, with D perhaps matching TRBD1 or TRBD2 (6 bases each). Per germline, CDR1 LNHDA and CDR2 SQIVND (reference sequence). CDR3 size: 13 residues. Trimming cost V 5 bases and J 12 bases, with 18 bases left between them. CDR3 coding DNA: TGTGCCAGTAGTCAAGGGGGGCTAAGGTATCAGTATTTT. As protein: CASSQGGLRYQYF.

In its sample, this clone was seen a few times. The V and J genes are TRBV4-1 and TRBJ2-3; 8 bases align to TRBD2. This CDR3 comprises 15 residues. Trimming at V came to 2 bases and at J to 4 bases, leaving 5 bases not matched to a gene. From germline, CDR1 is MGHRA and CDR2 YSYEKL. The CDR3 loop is CASSQSGGWADTQYF. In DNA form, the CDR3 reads TGCGCCAGCAGCCAAAGCGGGGGTTGGGCAGATACGCAGTATTTT.

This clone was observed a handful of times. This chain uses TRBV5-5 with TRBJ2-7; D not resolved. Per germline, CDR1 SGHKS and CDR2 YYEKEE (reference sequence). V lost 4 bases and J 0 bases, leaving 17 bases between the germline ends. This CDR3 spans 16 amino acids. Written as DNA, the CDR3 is TGTGCCAGCAGCCCGAACAGCAACTCCCCCTCCTACGAGCAGTACTTC. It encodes CASSPNSNSPSYEQYF.

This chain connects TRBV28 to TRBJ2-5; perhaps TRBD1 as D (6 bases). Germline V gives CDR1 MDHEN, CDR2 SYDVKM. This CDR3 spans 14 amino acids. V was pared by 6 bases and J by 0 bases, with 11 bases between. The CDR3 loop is CASRLRGYQETQYF. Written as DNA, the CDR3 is TGTGCCAGCAGGCTCAGGGGTTACCAAGAGACCCAGTACTTC.

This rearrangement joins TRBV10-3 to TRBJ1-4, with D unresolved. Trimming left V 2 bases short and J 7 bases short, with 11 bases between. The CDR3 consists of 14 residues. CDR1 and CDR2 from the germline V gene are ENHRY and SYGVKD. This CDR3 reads CAISEEVEGEKLFF. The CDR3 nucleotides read TGTGCCATCAGTGAGGAAGTAGAAGGTGAAAAACTGTTTTTT.

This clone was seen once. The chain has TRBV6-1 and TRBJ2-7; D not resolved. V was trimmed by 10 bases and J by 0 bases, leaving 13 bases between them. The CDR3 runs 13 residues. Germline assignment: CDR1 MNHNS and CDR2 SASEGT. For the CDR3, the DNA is TGTGCCACTACTCCGCTTACCTCCTACGAGCAGTACTTC. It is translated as CATTPLTSYEQYF.

The CDR3 DNA reads TGTGCCAGCAGCTTAGATCCCTACGAGCAGTACTTC. Translating it yields CASSLDPYEQYF. The chain links TRBV11-2 to TRBJ2-7, with D uncertain. CDR1 SGHAT and CDR2 FQNNGV come from the germline V gene. The V end lost 0 bases, the J end lost 2 bases, and 2 bases lay between the germline ends. The CDR3 is 12 residues long.

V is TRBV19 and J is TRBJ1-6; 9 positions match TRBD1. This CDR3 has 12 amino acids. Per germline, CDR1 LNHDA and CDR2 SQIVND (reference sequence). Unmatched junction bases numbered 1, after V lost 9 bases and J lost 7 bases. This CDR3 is CASGQGNSPLHF. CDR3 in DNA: TGTGCCAGCGGACAGGGGAATTCACCCCTCCACTTT.

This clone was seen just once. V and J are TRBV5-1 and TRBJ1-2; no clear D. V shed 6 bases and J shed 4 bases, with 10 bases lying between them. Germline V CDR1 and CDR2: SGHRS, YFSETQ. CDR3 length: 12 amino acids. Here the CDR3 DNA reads TGCGCCAGCAAAGGAGATTTCTATGGCTACACCTTC. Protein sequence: CASKGDFYGYTF.

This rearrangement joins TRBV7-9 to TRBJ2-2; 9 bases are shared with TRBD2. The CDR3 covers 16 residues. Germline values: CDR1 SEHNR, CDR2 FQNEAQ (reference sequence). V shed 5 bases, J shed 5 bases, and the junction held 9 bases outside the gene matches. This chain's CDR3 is CASSILAGARTGELFF. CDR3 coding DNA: TGTGCCAGCAGCATCTTAGCGGGGGCTAGGACCGGGGAGCTGTTTTTT.

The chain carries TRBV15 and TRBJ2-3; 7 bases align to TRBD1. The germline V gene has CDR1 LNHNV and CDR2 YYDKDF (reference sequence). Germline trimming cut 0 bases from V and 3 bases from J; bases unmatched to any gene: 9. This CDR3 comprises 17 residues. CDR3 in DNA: TGTGCCACCAGCAGAGATCAACAGGGGCTTGAGACAGATACGCAGTATTTT. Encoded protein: CATSRDQQGLETDTQYF.

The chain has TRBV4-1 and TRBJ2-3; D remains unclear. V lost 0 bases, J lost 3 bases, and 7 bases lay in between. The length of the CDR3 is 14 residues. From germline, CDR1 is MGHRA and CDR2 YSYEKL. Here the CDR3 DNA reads TGCGCCAGCAGCCAAGATCAAGCGACAGATACGCAGTATTTT. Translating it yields CASSQDQATDTQYF.

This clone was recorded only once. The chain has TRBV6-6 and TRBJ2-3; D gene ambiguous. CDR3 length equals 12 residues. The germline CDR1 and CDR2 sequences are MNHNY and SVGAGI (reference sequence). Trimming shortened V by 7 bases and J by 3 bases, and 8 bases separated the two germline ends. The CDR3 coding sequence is TGTGCCAGCAACGGACGAACAGATACGCAGTATTTT. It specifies CASNGRTDTQYF.

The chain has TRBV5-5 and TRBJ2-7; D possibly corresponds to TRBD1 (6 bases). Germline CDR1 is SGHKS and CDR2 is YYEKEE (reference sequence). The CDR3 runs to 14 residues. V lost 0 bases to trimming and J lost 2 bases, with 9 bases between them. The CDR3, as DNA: TGTGCCAGCAGCTTGGGTGGGACAACCTACGAGCAGTACTTC. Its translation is CASSLGGTTYEQYF.

CDR3 amino acids: CASSLMGLAGGASQETQYF. In nucleotides, the CDR3 is TGCGCCAGCAGCCTGATGGGACTAGCGGGAGGAGCTTCCCAAGAGACCCAGTACTTC. The chain couples TRBV5-1 to TRBJ2-5, with 15 bases identical to TRBD2. V trimming: 4 bases; J trimming: 1 base; junction bases outside the gene matches: 11. The CDR3 extends over 19 amino acids. The germline CDR1 and CDR2 sequences are SGHRS and YFSETQ. Combining the CDR3 with reference TRBV5-1 and TRBJ2-5 gives the whole variable domain KAGVTQTPRYLIKTRGQQVTLSCSPISGHRSVSWYQQTPGQGLQFLFEYFSETQRNKGNFPGRFSGRQFSNSRSEMNVSTLELGDSALYLCASSLMGLAGGASQETQYFGPGTRLLVL.

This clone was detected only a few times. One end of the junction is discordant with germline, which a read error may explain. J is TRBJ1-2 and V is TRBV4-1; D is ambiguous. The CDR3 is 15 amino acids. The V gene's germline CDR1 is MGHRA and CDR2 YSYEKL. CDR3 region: CASSQDNGPGYGYTF. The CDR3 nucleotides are TGTGCCAGCAGCCAAGATAACGGGCCCGGCTATGGCTACACCTTC.

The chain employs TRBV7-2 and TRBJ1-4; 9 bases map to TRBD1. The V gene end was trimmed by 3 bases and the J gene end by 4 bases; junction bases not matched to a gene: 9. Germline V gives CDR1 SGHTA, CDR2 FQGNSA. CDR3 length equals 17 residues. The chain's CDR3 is CASSFSRDRVFNEKLFF. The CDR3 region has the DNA TGTGCCAGCAGCTTTTCCCGGGACAGGGTCTTTAATGAAAAACTGTTTTTT. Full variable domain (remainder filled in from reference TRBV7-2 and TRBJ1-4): GAGVSQSPSNKVTEKGKDVELRCDPISGHTALYWYRQSLGQGLEFLIYFQGNSAPDKSGLPSDRFSAERTGGSVSTLTIQRTQQEDSAVYLCASSFSRDRVFNEKLFFGSGTQLSVL.

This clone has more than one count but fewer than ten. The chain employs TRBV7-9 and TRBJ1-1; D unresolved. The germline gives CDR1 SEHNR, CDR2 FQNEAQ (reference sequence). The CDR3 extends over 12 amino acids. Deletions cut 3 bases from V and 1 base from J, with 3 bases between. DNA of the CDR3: TGTGCCAGCAGCTTCTGGAACACTGAAGCTTTCTTT. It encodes CASSFWNTEAFF.

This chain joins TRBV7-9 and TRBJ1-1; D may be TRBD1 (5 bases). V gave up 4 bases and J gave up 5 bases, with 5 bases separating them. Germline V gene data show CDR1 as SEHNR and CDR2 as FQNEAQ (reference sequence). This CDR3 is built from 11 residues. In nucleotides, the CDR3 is TGTGCCAGCAGCTGGGGGACTGAAGCTTTCTTT. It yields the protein CASSWGTEAFF.

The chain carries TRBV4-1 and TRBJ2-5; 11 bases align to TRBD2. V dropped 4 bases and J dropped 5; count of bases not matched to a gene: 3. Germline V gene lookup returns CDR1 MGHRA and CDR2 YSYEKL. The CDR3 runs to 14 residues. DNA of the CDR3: TGCGCCAGCAGCCGAACTAGCGGGGGTGAGACCCAGTACTTC. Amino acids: CASSRTSGGETQYF.

CDR3 in DNA: TGTGCCAGCAGCTTAGAGGGGGTCGAGACCCAGTACTTC. Translation gives CASSLEGVETQYF. The genes are TRBV7-2 and TRBJ2-5; perhaps TRBD1 as D (6 bases). The germline V and J ends were trimmed by 1 base and 5 bases, with 8 bases remaining between them. The CDR3 runs to 13 residues. The germline gives CDR1 SGHTA, CDR2 FQGNSA.

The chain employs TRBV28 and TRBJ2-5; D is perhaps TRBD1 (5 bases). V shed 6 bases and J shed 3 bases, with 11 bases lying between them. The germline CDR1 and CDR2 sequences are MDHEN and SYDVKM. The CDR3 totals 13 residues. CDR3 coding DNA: TGTGCCAGCAGACCGACAGTTAAAGAGACCCAGTACTTC. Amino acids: CASRPTVKETQYF.

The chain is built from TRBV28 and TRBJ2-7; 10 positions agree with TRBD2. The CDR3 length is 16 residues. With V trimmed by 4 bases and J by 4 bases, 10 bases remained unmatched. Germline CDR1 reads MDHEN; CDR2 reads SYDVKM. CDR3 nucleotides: TGTGCCAGCAGTTCCCTACTAGCGGGATATGGATACGAGCAGTACTTC. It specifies CASSSLLAGYGYEQYF.

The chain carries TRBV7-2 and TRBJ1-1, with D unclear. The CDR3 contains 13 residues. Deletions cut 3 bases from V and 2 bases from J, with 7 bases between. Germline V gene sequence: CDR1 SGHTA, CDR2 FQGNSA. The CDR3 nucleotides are TGTGCCAGCAGCTTTTACCGTAACACTGAAGCTTTCTTT. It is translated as CASSFYRNTEAFF. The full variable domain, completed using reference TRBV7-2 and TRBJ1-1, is GAGVSQSPSNKVTEKGKDVELRCDPISGHTALYWYRQSLGQGLEFLIYFQGNSAPDKSGLPSDRFSAERTGGSVSTLTIQRTQQEDSAVYLCASSFYRNTEAFFGQGTRLTVV.